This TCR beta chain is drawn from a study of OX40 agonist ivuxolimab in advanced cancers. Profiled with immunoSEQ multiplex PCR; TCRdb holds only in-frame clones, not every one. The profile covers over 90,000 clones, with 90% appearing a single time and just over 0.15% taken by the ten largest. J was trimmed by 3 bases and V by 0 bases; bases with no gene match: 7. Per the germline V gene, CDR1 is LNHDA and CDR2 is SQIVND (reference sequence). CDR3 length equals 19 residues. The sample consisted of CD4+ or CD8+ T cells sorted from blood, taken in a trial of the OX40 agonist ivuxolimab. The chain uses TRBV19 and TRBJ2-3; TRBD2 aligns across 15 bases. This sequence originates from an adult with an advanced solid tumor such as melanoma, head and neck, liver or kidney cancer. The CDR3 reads CASSIDLSGTSGRTDTQYF. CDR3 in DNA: TGTGCCAGTAGTATAGATCTAAGTGGGACTAGCGGGAGGACAGATACGCAGTATTTT.